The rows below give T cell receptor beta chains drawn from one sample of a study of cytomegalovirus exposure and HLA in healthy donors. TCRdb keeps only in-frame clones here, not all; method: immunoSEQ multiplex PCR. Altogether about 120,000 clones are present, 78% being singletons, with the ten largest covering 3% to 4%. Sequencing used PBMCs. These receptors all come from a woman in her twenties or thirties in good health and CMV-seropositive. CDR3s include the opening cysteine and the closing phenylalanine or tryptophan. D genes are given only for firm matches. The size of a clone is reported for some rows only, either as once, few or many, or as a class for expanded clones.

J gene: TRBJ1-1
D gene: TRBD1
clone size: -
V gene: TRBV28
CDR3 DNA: TGTGCCAGCAGTCCGGGGACAGGGAGGGGCGGGACTGAAGCTTTCTTT
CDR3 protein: CASSPGTGRGGTEAFF

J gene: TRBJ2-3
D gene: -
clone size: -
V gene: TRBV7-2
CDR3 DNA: TGTGCCAGCAGCTTGGCAGCAGATACGCAGTATTTT
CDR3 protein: CASSLAADTQYF

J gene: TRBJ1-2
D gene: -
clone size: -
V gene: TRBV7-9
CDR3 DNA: TGTTCCAGCAGCTTATCATTCGGGTTTGGCTACACCTTC
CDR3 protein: CSSSLSFGFGYTF

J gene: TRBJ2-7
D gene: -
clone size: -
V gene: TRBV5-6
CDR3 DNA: TGTGCCAGCACCAGGCGGGACAGCCCCTACGAGCAGTACTTC
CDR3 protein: CASTRRDSPYEQYF

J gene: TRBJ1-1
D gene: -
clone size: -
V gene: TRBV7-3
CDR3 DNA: TGTGCCAGCAGCCTATCCAGACACGAGAACACTGAAGCTTTCTTT
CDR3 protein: CASSLSRHENTEAFF

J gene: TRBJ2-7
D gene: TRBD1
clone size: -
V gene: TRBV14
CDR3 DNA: TGTGCCAGCAGCCAAATAGGGACAGGGGTCGACGAGCAGTACTTC
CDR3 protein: CASSQIGTGVDEQYF

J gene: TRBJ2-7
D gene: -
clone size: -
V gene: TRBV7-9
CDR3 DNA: TGTGCCAGCAGCCCACGGGAGTCCTACGAGCAGTACTTC
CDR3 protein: CASSPRESYEQYF

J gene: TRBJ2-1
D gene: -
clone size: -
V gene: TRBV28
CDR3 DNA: TGTGCCAGCAGTTGGGGGGACAATGAGCAGTTCTTC
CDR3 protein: CASSWGDNEQFF

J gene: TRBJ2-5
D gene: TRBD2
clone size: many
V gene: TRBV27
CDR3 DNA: TGTGCCAGCAGTTTAGGGGCGGGGGGGGAGACCCAGTACTTC
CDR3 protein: CASSLGAGGETQYF

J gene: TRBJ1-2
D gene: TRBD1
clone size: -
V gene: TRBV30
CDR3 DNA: TGTGCCTGGAGTGTACCGATTCGACAGGGGGTGGGCTACACCTTC
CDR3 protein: CAWSVPIRQGVGYTF

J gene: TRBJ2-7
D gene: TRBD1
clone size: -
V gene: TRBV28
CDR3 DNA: TGTGCCAGCAGTTTATATGACAGGGGGTCCGAGCAGTACTTC
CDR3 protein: CASSLYDRGSEQYF